The 10 T cell receptor beta chains given below trace back to one sample, sequenced in a study of post-analysis software for immune sequencing data. Every TCR beta cDNA library bore unique molecular identifiers. In TCRdb, the PCR reads were re-called with MiXCR into one record per CDR3 protein. The data hold roughly 670,000 distinct CDR3 sequences, with 55% to 60% observed a single time. No antigens are known for them. Overall study findings and caveats: In patients, a few TRBV segments were more frequent than in controls, with TRBV5-6, TRBV5-1 and TRBV20-1 among them.

The sequenced sample consisted of blood. Receptors originate from a girl aged 2-10 years with multiple sclerosis.

V usage is TRBV29-1 and J usage is TRBJ1-4, with a weak D call TRBD1 (6 bases). In germline, CDR1 is SQVTM, CDR2 ANQGSEA. The CDR3 is 15 residues long. Trimming stripped 4 bases from V and 4 bases from J, with 16 bases between. The CDR3 protein is CSVVLKLDSNEKLFF. DNA of the CDR3: TGCAGCGTTGTCTTAAAGTTGGACAGTAATGAAAAACTGTTTTTT. The complete variable domain, with remaining parts taken from reference TRBV29-1 and TRBJ1-4, reads SAVISQKPSRDICQRGTSLTIQCQVDSQVTMMFWYRQQPGQSLTLIATANQGSEATYESGFVIDKFPISRPNLTFSTLTVSNMSPEDSSIYLCSVVLKLDSNEKLFFGSGTQLSVL.

The chain links TRBV7-2 to TRBJ2-1, with TRBD1 matching 7 bases. The CDR3 is 13 residues long. Germline values: CDR1 SGHTA, CDR2 FQGNSA. The trim removed 7 bases at V and 7 bases at J, leaving 7 bases unmatched. CDR3 residues: CASILDRENEQFF. The CDR3 DNA reads TGTGCCAGCATCCTCGACAGGGAGAATGAGCAGTTCTTC.

The CDR3 DNA reads TGTGCCAGCAGCTTAGATTTGGGGAGGACTGAAGCTTTCTTT. This codes for CASSLDLGRTEAFF. This rearrangement joins TRBV7-9 to TRBJ1-1; D is ambiguous. V was shortened by 1 base and J by 5 bases, with 11 bases between the two germline ends. The V gene's germline CDR1 is SEHNR and CDR2 FQNEAQ (reference sequence). This CDR3 is built from 14 residues. Full variable domain (missing parts from reference TRBV7-9 and TRBJ1-1): DTGVSQNPRHKITKRGQNVTFRCDPISEHNRLYWYRQTLGQGPEFLTYFQNEAQLEKSRLLSDRFSAERPKGSFSTLEIQRTEQGDSAMYLCASSLDLGRTEAFFGQGTRLTVV.

J is TRBJ2-5 and V is TRBV20-1; 7 nucleotides align to TRBD1. Trimming took 6 bases from V and 8 from J; bases not matched to a gene: 21. The CDR3 extends over 16 amino acids. CDR1 and CDR2 (germline): DFQATT, SNEGSKA (reference sequence). CDR3 amino acids: CSAIPPFGTDQQTQYF. CDR3 bases: TGCAGTGCCATTCCACCCTTCGGGACAGACCAACAAACCCAGTACTTC.

This clonotype was observed a handful of times. The chain has TRBV20-1 and TRBJ2-1, with unresolved D. V lost 2 bases, J lost 8 bases, and 10 bases lay in between. The length of the CDR3 is 12 residues. CDR1 is DFQATT, CDR2 SNEGSKA, per germline (reference sequence). For the CDR3, the DNA is TGCAGTGCTAGACGGTCGGGCGATGAGCAGTTCTTC. Residues: CSARRSGDEQFF.

There are a few counts of this clonotype. For the CDR3, the DNA is TGCAGTGCTAGTGGACCTAGCGGGGCTCACCAAGAGACCCAGTACTTC. Its protein product is CSASGPSGAHQETQYF. This chain connects TRBV20-1 to TRBJ2-5; 9 bases fit TRBD2. CDR3 length: 16 residues. Trimming took 3 bases from V and 0 from J; bases not matched to a gene: 8. The V gene's germline CDR1 is DFQATT and CDR2 SNEGSKA (reference sequence).

This chain links TRBV19 with TRBJ1-5; no reliable D call. The CDR3 has 12 residues. Germline CDR1 reads LNHDA; CDR2 reads SQIVND (reference sequence). Between the trimmed V and J ends, which lost 7 bases and 5 bases, there was a span of 9 bases. This CDR3 reads CASKTVDQPQHF. The CDR3 DNA sequence: TGTGCCAGTAAAACAGTAGATCAGCCCCAGCATTTT.

This chain uses TRBV7-9 with TRBJ2-5, with TRBD1 identical over 7 bases. The V gene end was trimmed by 3 bases and the J gene end by 11 bases; junction bases not matched to a gene: 6. This CDR3 region has 12 residues. Germline V CDR1 and CDR2: SEHNR, FQNEAQ (reference sequence). The CDR3 DNA sequence: TGTGCCAGCAGCTTCAACAGGGGTGAACAGTACTTC. The encoded protein is CASSFNRGEQYF.

The chain employs TRBV29-1 and TRBJ2-4; the D gene is possibly TRBD2 (5 bases). The CDR3 spans 13 residues. Germline CDR1 and CDR2: SQVTM and ANQGSEA. The V gene lost 4 bases and the J gene lost 8 bases, with 15 bases spanning the gap. The CDR3 region is CSVVEVFKDIQYF. In DNA, the CDR3 is TGCAGCGTTGTGGAGGTTTTTAAGGACATTCAGTACTTC.

The sample holds a few counts of this clonotype. The chain is built from TRBV20-1 and TRBJ2-7; the match to TRBD2 covers 7 bases. V gave up 3 bases and J gave up 2 bases; unmatched junction bases: 7. Germline V gives CDR1 DFQATT, CDR2 SNEGSKA (reference sequence). The CDR3 contains 14 residues. In DNA, the CDR3 is TGCAGTGCTAGGCTCGCGGGAGTGGCCTACGAGCAGTACTTC. Translation: CSARLAGVAYEQYF.